The 27 T cell receptor beta chains given below trace back to one sample, sequenced in a study of T cell responses to AZD1222 COVID-19 vaccine. The table came from immunoSEQ multiplex PCR; TCRdb's copy has only in-frame clones and leaves some out. The repertoire includes about 120,000 clones, around 90% of them detected once, and roughly 5.4% sits in the top ten. This sample comprised peripheral blood, obtained on day 0 of AZD1222 vaccination. The receptors derive from an adult in good health.

The table lists this clone with a count of one. V usage is TRBV29-1 and J usage is TRBJ2-7; 12 positions agree with TRBD1. CDR1 and CDR2 (germline): SQVTM, ANQGSEA. Trimming at V came to 6 bases and at J to 4 bases, leaving 4 bases not matched to a gene. The CDR3 runs to 13 residues. In DNA, the CDR3 is TGCAGCGTGCAGGGACAGGGGGCATACGAGCAGTACTTC. It translates to CSVQGQGAYEQYF.

The chain uses TRBV6-6 and TRBJ2-7, with a tentative D call TRBD1 (6 bases). The germline V gene encodes CDR1 MNHNY and CDR2 SVGAGI (reference sequence). This CDR3 comprises 11 residues. V lost 10 bases and J 6 bases, leaving 13 bases between the germline ends. CDR3 in amino acids: CATSTGLEQYF. CDR3 in DNA: TGTGCCACCTCGACAGGCCTCGAGCAGTACTTC.

This clone was picked up a small number of times. This rearrangement joins TRBV7-9 to TRBJ1-1; D not certain. In germline, CDR1 is SEHNR, CDR2 FQNEAQ (reference sequence). This CDR3 region has 12 residues. Trimming left V 5 bases short and J 3 bases short, with 7 bases between. The DNA for the CDR3 is TGTGCCAGCAGCCCGCCCTACACTGAAGCTTTCTTT. Protein product: CASSPPYTEAFF.

V gene TRBV7-9 combines with J gene TRBJ2-2; TRBD1 matches 10 bases. From germline, CDR1 is SEHNR and CDR2 FQNEAQ (reference sequence). The length of the CDR3 is 15 residues. J gave up 6 bases and V 5 bases, and 6 bases lay outside the gene matches. CDR3 sequence reads: CASSRGQGLAGELFF. Here the CDR3 DNA reads TGTGCCAGCAGCCGGGGACAGGGGTTGGCCGGGGAGCTGTTTTTT.

V and J are TRBV9 and TRBJ1-1; D call uncertain. This CDR3 contains 14 residues. Trimming removed 3 bases from V and 0 bases from J, with 9 bases in between. CDR1 and CDR2 (germline): SGDLS, YYNGEE. CDR3 DNA sequence: TGTGCCAGCAGCGCCAGAAATATGAACACTGAAGCTTTCTTT. Residues: CASSARNMNTEAFF.

V usage is TRBV7-3 and J usage is TRBJ2-1; 7 positions agree with TRBD2. The germline V gene encodes CDR1 SGHTA and CDR2 FQGTGA. V trimming: 5 bases; J trimming: 0 bases; junction bases outside the gene matches: 4. The length of the CDR3 is 15 residues. CDR3 loop: CASSAAGSSYNEQFF. The DNA for the CDR3 is TGTGCCAGCAGCGCAGCGGGAAGCTCCTACAATGAGCAGTTCTTC. Combining the CDR3 with reference TRBV7-3 and TRBJ2-1 gives the whole variable domain GAGVSQTPSNKVTEKGKYVELRCDPISGHTALYWYRQSLGQGPEFLIYFQGTGAADDSGLPNDRFFAVRPEGSVSTLKIQRTERGDSAVYLCASSAAGSSYNEQFFGPGTRLTVL.

The sample holds one count of this clone. V usage is TRBV11-1 and J usage is TRBJ1-2; D not certain. The CDR3 has 12 amino acids. Deletions cut 1 base from V and 6 bases from J, with 6 bases between. Germline loops: CDR1 SGHAT, CDR2 FQDESV (reference sequence). The DNA of the CDR3 is TGTGCCAGCAGCTTAGGGAGCGATGGCTACACCTTC. Translating gives CASSLGSDGYTF.

This chain joins TRBV2 and TRBJ2-7, with TRBD2 identical over 10 bases. The V segment lost 7 bases and the J segment 4 bases; nucleotides outside the gene matches: 13. The CDR3 runs 16 residues. In germline, CDR1 is SNHLY, CDR2 FYNNEI. As DNA, the CDR3 is TGTGCCAGCAACTCACCCAGAACTAGCGGGGATTACGAGCAGTACTTC. Encoded protein: CASNSPRTSGDYEQYF.

J is TRBJ1-2 and V is TRBV19, with a possible D match to TRBD1 (5 bases). Germline-derived CDR1 and CDR2 are LNHDA and SQIVND (reference sequence). Trimming took off 6 bases at V and 2 bases at J, with 19 bases between the two ends. The length of the CDR3 is 16 residues. The CDR3 DNA reads TGTGCCAGTAGACGAGGGGACCGGGATCTAAACTATGGCTACACCTTC. Protein: CASRRGDRDLNYGYTF.

This rearrangement joins TRBV4-2 to TRBJ1-5; D call uncertain. The CDR3 covers 13 residues. Between the trimmed V and J ends, which lost 2 bases and 8 bases, there was a span of 10 bases. In germline, CDR1 is LGHNA, CDR2 YNFKEQ. CDR3 sequence reads: CASSQSERKPQHF. As DNA, the CDR3 is TGTGCCAGCAGCCAATCTGAGAGAAAGCCCCAGCATTTT.

The chain joins TRBV29-1 to TRBJ2-7; 10 nucleotides align to TRBD2. Germline CDR1 is SQVTM and CDR2 is ANQGSEA. The CDR3 is 12 residues long. The junction had 4 bases not matched to a gene; V was cut back by 7 bases and J by 4 bases. The CDR3 sequence is CSGVTSGYEQYF. As DNA, the CDR3 is TGCAGCGGTGTGACTAGCGGGTACGAGCAGTACTTC.

V usage is TRBV7-3 and J usage is TRBJ1-2, with 9 bases matching TRBD1. J lost 9 bases, V lost 0 bases, and 2 bases had no gene match. CDR3 length equals 13 residues. Per germline, CDR1 SGHTA and CDR2 FQGTGA. The CDR3 sequence is CASSLTGQGSYTF. CDR3 in DNA: TGTGCCAGCAGCTTAACGGGACAGGGAAGCTACACCTTC.

This clone was recorded only once. The chain employs TRBV19 and TRBJ1-2; 9 bases line up with TRBD1. Unmatched junction bases numbered 20, after V lost 7 bases and J lost 5 bases. The CDR3 loop spans 18 amino acids. Germline CDR1 is LNHDA and CDR2 is SQIVND (reference sequence). The CDR3 DNA reads as TGTGCCAGTACCGAAGGGTTGGGACAGGGAGGGGCCGTGTATGGCTACACCTTC. Its protein is CASTEGLGQGGAVYGYTF. Using reference TRBV19 and TRBJ1-2 for the parts outside the CDR3, the full variable domain is DGGITQSPKYLFRKEGQNVTLSCEQNLNHDAMYWYRQDPGQGLRLIYYSQIVNDFQKGDIAEGYSVSREKKESFPLTVTSAQKNPTAFYLCASTEGLGQGGAVYGYTFGSGTRLTVV.

V and J are TRBV29-1 and TRBJ1-1, with D possibly being TRBD1 (5 bases). Germline V CDR1 and CDR2: SQVTM, ANQGSEA. The V gene lost 5 bases and the J gene lost 5 bases, with 12 bases spanning the gap. The CDR3 loop spans 12 amino acids. The CDR3 sequence: CSVRGLGTEAFF. The DNA of the CDR3 is TGCAGCGTTAGGGGTTTGGGGACTGAAGCTTTCTTT.

V gene TRBV7-9 combines with J gene TRBJ2-7; the D is unclear. Trimming took 5 bases from V and 4 from J, leaving 15 bases between them. CDR1 is SEHNR and CDR2 is FQNEAQ in the germline V gene (reference sequence). The CDR3 sequence is 14 residues long. CDR3 residues: CASSPKGIVYEQYF. CDR3 sequence (DNA): TGTGCCAGCAGCCCCAAGGGCATTGTATACGAGCAGTACTTC.

Turning to this clone: Likely a read error: the CDR3 ends without its conserved phenylalanine or tryptophan. The DNA is omitted, as the CDR3 cannot be located on it reliably, and the CDR3 follows TCRdb's listing. The V and J genes are TRBV5-6 and TRBJ1-6. Ends included, the CDR3 has 12 residues. Germline V lookup: CDR1 SGHDT, CDR2 YYEEEE. This CDR3 reads CASSLRGDSPSG.

In this sample, this clone turned up once. The V call is TRBV5-1, the J call TRBJ1-6; 7 nucleotides match TRBD1. The germline CDR1 and CDR2 sequences are SGHRS and YFSETQ. The CDR3 runs to 13 residues. The V segment lost 6 bases and the J segment 7 bases; nucleotides outside the gene matches: 4. The CDR3 region is CASTSDRNSPLHF. DNA of the CDR3: TGCGCCAGCACCTCGGACAGGAATTCACCCCTCCACTTT.

V is TRBV7-9 and J is TRBJ1-5; D is ambiguous. Looked up from germline, CDR1 is SEHNR and CDR2 is FQNEAQ (reference sequence). The CDR3 is 13 amino acids. Trimming removed 8 bases from V and 0 bases from J, with 8 bases in between. The CDR3, as DNA: TGTGCCAGCGCGGGCTATAGCAATCAGCCCCAGCATTTT. Translated, it gives CASAGYSNQPQHF.

The chain uses TRBV5-6 and TRBJ2-1; 7 bases are a match to TRBD2. V shed 4 bases, J shed 9 bases, and the junction held 10 bases outside the gene matches. The CDR3 covers 14 residues. Germline CDR1 SGHDT, CDR2 YYEEEE. The CDR3 DNA reads TGTGCCAGCAGCCCGCTGGGGGGGACCGGTGAGCAGTTCTTC. Residues: CASSPLGGTGEQFF.

This clone was observed once. The chain is built from TRBV3-1 (or the pseudogene TRBV3-2) and TRBJ1-4; possible D gene TRBD1, 5 bases. The V and J ends lost 0 bases and 10 bases respectively, with 15 bases between them. The CDR3 is 15 amino acids. Germline V gene lookup returns CDR1 LGHDT and CDR2 YNNKEL (reference sequence). CDR3 loop: CASSQDIGQGRKLFF. CDR3 sequence (DNA): TGTGCCAGCAGCCAAGATATAGGACAAGGGCGAAAACTGTTTTTT.

V gene TRBV5-5 combines with J gene TRBJ2-1, with 10 nucleotides matching TRBD1. Germline CDR1 and CDR2: SGHKS and YYEKEE (reference sequence). The CDR3 consists of 14 residues. J was trimmed by 8 bases and V by 4 bases; bases with no gene match: 6. The chain's CDR3 is CASSRDRGGDEQFF. For the CDR3, the DNA is TGTGCCAGCAGCAGGGACAGGGGAGGGGATGAGCAGTTCTTC.

This clone came up once. This chain links TRBV3-1 (or the pseudogene TRBV3-2) with TRBJ1-6, with D unclear. The CDR3 sequence is 13 residues long. CDR1 is LGHDT and CDR2 is YNNKEL in the germline V gene (reference sequence). Deletions cut 7 bases from V and 5 bases from J, with 9 bases between. CDR3 DNA: TGTGCCAGCAAGCGGCTGGATAATTCACCCCTCCACTTT. Encoded protein: CASKRLDNSPLHF.

The chain has TRBV20-1 and TRBJ2-5; a weak D match, TRBD1 (6 bases). Germline CDR1 and CDR2: DFQATT and SNEGSKA (reference sequence). This CDR3 region has 14 residues. Trimming took 3 bases from V and 3 from J, leaving 14 bases between them. CDR3 in DNA: TGCAGTGCTAGTTCAGGACAGACTGAAGAGACCCAGTACTTC. Translating it yields CSASSGQTEETQYF.

This clone was seen a single time. The chain combines TRBV6-5 with TRBJ2-7; 10 bases fit TRBD1. Germline V gene sequence: CDR1 MNHEY, CDR2 SVGAGI. This CDR3 comprises 13 residues. The junction had 1 base not matched to a gene; V was cut back by 4 bases and J by 4 bases. CDR3 sequence reads: CASSWGQGYEQYF. The DNA for the CDR3 is TGTGCCAGCAGTTGGGGACAGGGGTACGAGCAGTACTTC.

The CDR3 region has the DNA TGTGCCACCAGTGAGAGGGACAGGAGGAACAATGAGCAGTTCTTC. It specifies CATSERDRRNNEQFF. The chain couples TRBV24-1 to TRBJ2-1; 8 bases match TRBD1. Trimming removed 4 bases from V and 5 bases from J; junction bases left unmatched: 6. This CDR3 has 15 amino acids. The V gene's germline CDR1 is KGHDR and CDR2 SFDVKD.

The chain has TRBV19 and TRBJ1-4; 9 bases match TRBD1. Germline V gene lookup returns CDR1 LNHDA and CDR2 SQIVND (reference sequence). The CDR3 runs 15 residues. The ends lost 0 bases at V and 8 bases at J; junction bases unmatched: 4. CDR3 protein: CASSIDGTGTEKLFF. For the CDR3, the DNA is TGTGCCAGTAGTATAGATGGGACAGGGACGGAAAAACTGTTTTTT.

This clone was recorded only once. The chain joins TRBV30 to TRBJ1-1, with D hard to call. The ends were cut back, 3 bases at V and 0 bases at J, with 11 bases in the middle. The germline CDR1 and CDR2 sequences are GTSNPN and SVGIG (reference sequence). This CDR3 has 14 residues. CDR3 in amino acids: CAWRRMNMNTEAFF. CDR3 DNA sequence: TGTGCCTGGAGACGGATGAACATGAACACTGAAGCTTTCTTT. The variable domain in full, with the rest retrieved from reference TRBV30 and TRBJ1-1, is SQTIHQWPATLVQPVGSPLSLECTVEGTSNPNLYWYRQAAGRGLQLLFYSVGIGQISSEVPQNLSASRPQDRQFILSSKKLLLSDSGFYLCAWRRMNMNTEAFFGQGTRLTVV.